The clone carrying this T cell receptor (beta chain) was observed at least ten times. No antigen is known for it. V lost 1 base and J lost 1, with 4 bases in between. CDR3 length: 13 amino acids. Germline-derived CDR1 and CDR2 are SGHAT and FQDESV (reference sequence). The sample belongs to a study of T-cell memory formation after mild COVID-19. At the level of the study: Largely donor-specific sequence clusters came from a couple of donors.

Constant-segment primers and 5'RACE yielded cDNA libraries for TCR alpha and TCR beta, each carrying sample barcodes and UMIs. TCRdb re-derived calls from the 5' RACE reads in MiXCR, one entry per CDR3 protein. The table records fewer than 50,000 distinct CDR3 sequences, about 7.3% of them present only once. Study conclusions and caveats: Clones shrinking from day 15 to 85 showed even CD4/CD8 mixes; later expanders tilted CD4+.

The rearrangement uses TRBV11-1 and TRBJ1-1; the D is unclear. This sequence originates from a man younger than 35 who had mild COVID-19 (a few samples of this study predate the infection). Cell type and time point are not known. The material sequenced was PBMCs or a T cell subset sorted from them (not recorded which). CDR3 region: CASSLGANTEAFF. The CDR3 DNA sequence: TGTGCCAGCAGCTTAGGGGCGAACACTGAAGCTTTCTTT.